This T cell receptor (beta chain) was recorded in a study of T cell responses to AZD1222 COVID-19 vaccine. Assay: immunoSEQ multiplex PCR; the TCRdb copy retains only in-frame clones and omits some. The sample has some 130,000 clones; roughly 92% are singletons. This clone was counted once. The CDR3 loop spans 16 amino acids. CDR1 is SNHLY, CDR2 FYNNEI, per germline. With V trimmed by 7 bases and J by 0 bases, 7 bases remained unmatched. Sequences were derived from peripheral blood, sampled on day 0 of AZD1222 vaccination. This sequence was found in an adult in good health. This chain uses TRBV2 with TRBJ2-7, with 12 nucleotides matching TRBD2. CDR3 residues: CASIPKTSGGSYEQYF. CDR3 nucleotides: TGTGCCAGCATTCCCAAGACTAGCGGGGGCTCCTACGAGCAGTACTTC.